The clone carrying this TCR beta chain was counted many times. This specimen comes from a study of neurological immune-mediated disorders. TCRdb processed the 5' RACE reads anew with MiXCR; each CDR3 protein has one entry. Of about 82,000 distinct CDR3 sequences listed, 2% to 3% are singletons. The sample comprised PBMCs. The TCR sequence derives from a young woman with multiple sclerosis.

The CDR3 DNA reads TGTGCCAGCAGTCGAGAATCATACTATGGCTACACCTTC. This translates into CASSRESYYGYTF. The V and J genes are TRBV6-2 or TRBV6-3 and TRBJ1-2; the D is unclear. Trimming stripped 5 bases from V and 3 bases from J, with 10 bases between. Germline V lookup: CDR1 MNHEY, CDR2 SVGEGT. This CDR3 is built from 13 residues.